These 24 T cell receptor beta chains share one sample of origin, sequenced in a study of T cell repertoires in cytomegalovirus infection. No cognate antigen is known for these TCRs. MiXCR, run by TCRdb on the reads, gives a single entry per CDR3 protein. Among approximately 150,000 distinct CDR3 sequences listed, 20% to 25% were seen once. The source was CD8+ T cells from cultured PBMCs, collected from culture after CMV antigen stimulation. Every receptor here comes from a human donor in good health (CMV status not recorded). Some clones in this sample may be carry-over from other donors' samples.

The gene calls are TRBV27 and TRBJ1-2, with D perhaps TRBD1 (6 bases). The CDR3 extends over 13 amino acids. Germline V gives CDR1 MNHEY, CDR2 SMNVEV (reference sequence). V was cut by 2 bases and J by 3 bases, with 7 bases left in between. The CDR3 DNA follows: TGTGCCAGCAGTTTACAGGGGTACTATGGCTACACCTTC. Its translation is CASSLQGYYGYTF.

The chain is built from TRBV11-2 and TRBJ2-2, with D possibly TRBD1 on 5 matching bases. CDR1 and CDR2 (germline): SGHAT, FQNNGV. Trimming shortened V by 5 bases and J by 0 bases, and 10 bases separated the two germline ends. The CDR3 loop spans 15 amino acids. CDR3 amino acids: CASSGRGPNTGELFF. The CDR3 DNA follows: TGTGCCAGCAGCGGAAGGGGCCCGAACACCGGGGAGCTGTTTTTT.

This clonotype was seen ten or more times. J is TRBJ1-6 and V is TRBV5-8; the D gene is possibly TRBD1 (6 bases). V was trimmed by 0 bases and J by 2 bases, leaving 15 bases between them. This CDR3 is built from 18 residues. Germline V gives CDR1 SGHTS, CDR2 YDEGEE. The CDR3 nucleotides read TGTGCCAGCAGCTTGGTTTGGTCAGGGGAAACCTATAATTCACCCCTCCACTTT. The encoded protein is CASSLVWSGETYNSPLHF.

The chain employs TRBV5-5 and TRBJ1-1; D may be TRBD1 (5 bases). The ends were cut back, 0 bases at V and 7 bases at J, with 13 bases in the middle. Germline V gene sequence: CDR1 SGHKS, CDR2 YYEKEE (reference sequence). The CDR3 has 14 amino acids. The CDR3 loop reads CASSLEWQGGEAFF. The CDR3 DNA reads TGTGCCAGCAGCTTGGAGTGGCAGGGTGGTGAAGCTTTCTTT.

This clonotype has a count of ten or more. The V and J genes are TRBV7-2 and TRBJ2-3; no definite D call. CDR3 size: 15 residues. Germline values: CDR1 SGHTA, CDR2 FQGNSA. V lost 6 bases, J lost 2 bases, and 15 bases lay in between. The CDR3 reads CASSAGRQSTDTQYF. The DNA for the CDR3 is TGTGCCAGCAGTGCCGGCAGACAATCCACAGATACGCAGTATTTT.

This chain connects TRBV4-1 to TRBJ1-1; the D gene is possibly TRBD1 (5 bases). Trimming took 0 bases from V and 11 from J, leaving 10 bases between them. The CDR3 is 12 residues long. Germline lookup yields CDR1 MGHRA and CDR2 YSYEKL. The CDR3 here is CASSQDRRDAFF. The CDR3 bases are TGCGCCAGCAGCCAAGATAGAAGGGACGCTTTCTTT.

The rearrangement links TRBV15 to TRBJ1-2; D is unresolved. CDR1 LNHNV and CDR2 YYDKDF come from the germline V gene (reference sequence). V was pared by 5 bases and J by 0 bases, with 13 bases between. This CDR3 contains 15 residues. The DNA for the CDR3 is TGTGCCACCAGCGGCGCAGATAATACTAACTATGGCTACACCTTC. Encoded protein: CATSGADNTNYGYTF.

This clonotype was counted only a few times. Written as DNA, the CDR3 is TGTGCCAGCAGCTCCGGGGGAGGGAATCAGCCCCAGCATTTT. Protein product: CASSSGGGNQPQHF. The chain links TRBV5-6 to TRBJ1-5; perhaps TRBD1 as D (5 bases). CDR1 and CDR2 (germline): SGHDT, YYEEEE. V shed 3 bases and J shed 4 bases, with 11 bases lying between them. CDR3 length: 14 amino acids.

The chain combines TRBV4-1 with TRBJ2-7, with D uncertain. This CDR3 comprises 13 residues. V lost 2 bases to trimming and J lost 3 bases, with 8 bases between them. Germline V CDR1 and CDR2: MGHRA, YSYEKL. CDR3 nucleotide sequence: TGCGCCAGCAGCCAAAGATTAAACTACGAGCAGTACTTC. The encoded protein is CASSQRLNYEQYF.

V gene TRBV7-2 combines with J gene TRBJ2-7, with D perhaps matching TRBD1 or TRBD2 (6 bases each). The CDR3 covers 14 residues. Germline V CDR1 and CDR2: SGHTA, FQGNSA. Between the trimmed V and J ends, which lost 3 bases and 5 bases, there was a span of 14 bases. The CDR3 coding sequence is TGTGCCAGCAGCTTCTCGGGGGCCTCTGACGAGCAGTACTTC. Amino acid sequence: CASSFSGASDEQYF.

This clonotype was seen a handful of times. The chain recombines TRBV9 with TRBJ2-1; no clear D. Germline CDR1 reads SGDLS; CDR2 reads YYNGEE. The V gene lost 3 bases and the J gene lost 0 bases, with 10 bases spanning the gap. The CDR3 spans 15 residues. CDR3 residues: CASSADQSSYNEQFF. The CDR3, as DNA: TGTGCCAGCAGCGCCGATCAGAGCTCCTACAATGAGCAGTTCTTC.

The chain employs TRBV7-2 and TRBJ1-5; 9 bases are shared with TRBD1. The CDR3 contains 17 residues. Germline V gene lookup returns CDR1 SGHTA and CDR2 FQGNSA. Trimming removed 1 base from V and 6 bases from J; junction bases left unmatched: 10. Here the CDR3 reads CASSLGPGQGGFQPQHF. As DNA, the CDR3 is TGTGCCAGCAGCTTAGGGCCGGGACAGGGAGGATTTCAGCCCCAGCATTTT. Combining the CDR3 with reference TRBV7-2 and TRBJ1-5 gives the whole variable domain GAGVSQSPSNKVTEKGKDVELRCDPISGHTALYWYRQSLGQGLEFLIYFQGNSAPDKSGLPSDRFSAERTGGSVSTLTIQRTQQEDSAVYLCASSLGPGQGGFQPQHFGDGTRLSIL.

The V call is TRBV7-6, the J call TRBJ2-3; 7 bases are a match to TRBD2. There are 14 residues in the CDR3. V shed 2 bases, J shed 3 bases, and the junction held 2 bases outside the gene matches. Per the germline V gene, CDR1 is SGHVS and CDR2 is FNYEAQ. CDR3 in DNA: TGTGCCAGCAGCTTATACGGGGGGACAGATACGCAGTATTTT. Translation: CASSLYGGTDTQYF. Based on the CDR3 plus reference TRBV7-6 and TRBJ2-3, the full variable domain is GAGVSQSPRYKVTKRGQDVALRCDPISGHVSLYWYRQALGQGPEFLTYFNYEAQQDKSGLPNDRFSAERPEGSISTLTIQRTEQRDSAMYRCASSLYGGTDTQYFGPGTRLTVL.

The sample holds a few counts of this clonotype. The rearrangement uses TRBV4-1 and TRBJ1-2; D may be TRBD1 (5 bases). Germline V gives CDR1 MGHRA, CDR2 YSYEKL. Trimming removed 0 bases from V and 7 bases from J, with 18 bases in between. The CDR3 runs to 16 residues. CDR3 in DNA: TGCGCCAGCAGCCAAGATGAGACAGTCGGCTGGGCTGGCTACACCTTC. Its protein product is CASSQDETVGWAGYTF.

CDR3 amino acids: CASSSPGTGEIRLHGYTF. The CDR3 region has the DNA TGTGCCAGCAGTTCGCCCGGGACAGGGGAAATACGTCTGCATGGCTACACCTTC. J is TRBJ1-2 and V is TRBV6-1; 10 bases match TRBD1. Trimming cost V 5 bases and J 6 bases; bases outside gene matches: 18. Per the germline V gene, CDR1 is MNHNS and CDR2 is SASEGT. The CDR3 covers 18 residues.

The table lists this clonotype with a few counts. This sequence joins TRBV12-3 or TRBV12-4 and TRBJ2-3; tentatively, D is TRBD1 (5 bases). This CDR3 has 12 residues. Trimming cost V 6 bases and J 7 bases, with 11 bases left between them. Here the CDR3 DNA reads TGTGCCAGCAGCCCGACAGCAAATACGCAGTATTTT. Its protein is CASSPTANTQYF.

CDR3 sequence: CASSHAPGQSEAFF. CDR3 bases: TGCGCCAGCAGCCATGCACCGGGACAGAGTGAAGCTTTCTTT. This chain connects TRBV4-3 to TRBJ1-1, with 7 positions matching TRBD1. CDR1 is LGHNA and CDR2 is YSLEER in the germline V gene. V lost 3 bases, J lost 7 bases, and 8 bases stayed unmatched. CDR3 length: 14 amino acids.

V and J are TRBV20-1 and TRBJ1-2, with D perhaps TRBD1 (5 bases). The CDR3 sequence is 13 residues long. Germline CDR1 DFQATT, CDR2 SNEGSKA (reference sequence). V lost 5 bases and J 0 bases, leaving 10 bases between the germline ends. In nucleotides, the CDR3 is TGCAGTGCTTACAGGACCACTAACTATGGCTACACCTTC. This codes for CSAYRTTNYGYTF.

This clonotype was observed a few times. The rearrangement links TRBV7-4 to TRBJ2-3; 10 bases agree with TRBD1. The germline V gene encodes CDR1 SGHVT and CDR2 SQSDAQ. Unmatched junction bases numbered 6, after V lost 5 bases and J lost 1 base. The CDR3 consists of 16 residues. The CDR3 reads CASSLPDRGRTDTQYF. In nucleotides, the CDR3 is TGTGCCAGCAGCCTCCCCGACAGGGGGCGCACAGATACGCAGTATTTT. Complete variable domain (other parts from reference TRBV7-4 and TRBJ2-3): GAGVSQSPRYKVAKRGRDVALRCDSISGHVTLYWYRQTLGQGSEVLTYSQSDAQRDKSGRPSGRFSAERPERSVSTLKIQRTEQGDSAVYLCASSLPDRGRTDTQYFGPGTRLTVL.

This chain connects TRBV2 to TRBJ2-1, with TRBD1 as a possible D gene (8 bases). This CDR3 contains 13 residues. Germline values: CDR1 SNHLY, CDR2 FYNNEI. DNA of the CDR3: TGTGCAGCGGGGCAGGGGGCTTTCGATGAGCAGTTCTTC. Amino acid sequence: CAAGQGAFDEQFF.

This clonotype was seen more than once but under ten times. This chain joins TRBV12-3 or TRBV12-4 and TRBJ1-1; D might be TRBD1 (5 bases). V was pared by 6 bases and J by 4 bases, with 15 bases between. The CDR3 length is 14 residues. The CDR3 reads CASRGGGFGTEAFF. The CDR3 nucleotides read TGTGCCAGCAGGGGGGGAGGGTTTGGCACTGAAGCTTTCTTT.

This clonotype has just a few counts. The V gene is TRBV7-9, the J gene TRBJ1-2; D ambiguous. CDR3 length: 16 amino acids. The germline V gene encodes CDR1 SEHNR and CDR2 FQNEAQ (reference sequence). V lost 5 bases, J lost 8 bases, and 24 bases lay in between. CDR3 nucleotides: TGTGCCAGCAGCCCCCCGTGGTCGGAAGATATGAAGGGCTACACCTTC. Residues: CASSPPWSEDMKGYTF. Using reference TRBV7-9 and TRBJ1-2 for the parts outside the CDR3, the full variable domain is DTGVSQNPRHKITKRGQNVTFRCDPISEHNRLYWYRQTLGQGPEFLTYFQNEAQLEKSRLLSDRFSAERPKGSFSTLEIQRTEQGDSAMYLCASSPPWSEDMKGYTFGSGTRLTVV.

The V and J genes are TRBV10-3 and TRBJ2-7, with D perhaps TRBD1 (6 bases). Germline V gene lookup returns CDR1 ENHRY and CDR2 SYGVKD. Trimming pared 10 bases from V and 6 bases from J, leaving 16 bases between. The CDR3 extends over 12 amino acids. The CDR3 protein is CATLSQGSEQYF. The CDR3 coding sequence is TGTGCCACCCTCTCCCAGGGGTCCGAGCAGTACTTC.

This chain uses TRBV2 with TRBJ2-3; weak D call: TRBD2 (6 bases). The germline V and J ends were trimmed by 8 bases and 0 bases, with 12 bases remaining between them. Germline assignment: CDR1 SNHLY and CDR2 FYNNEI. The CDR3 is 14 amino acids. In nucleotides, the CDR3 is TGTGCCAGCTGGGACTCGGCTAGCACAGATACGCAGTATTTT. Translating gives CASWDSASTDTQYF. Full variable domain (missing parts from reference TRBV2 and TRBJ2-3): EPEVTQTPSHQVTQMGQEVILRCVPISNHLYFYWYRQILGQKVEFLVSFYNNEISEKSEIFDDQFSVERPDGSNFTLKIRSTKLEDSAMYFCASWDSASTDTQYFGPGTRLTVL.